A selection of T cell receptor beta chains follows, all from one sample in a study of blood T cell repertoires in COVID-19. Profiled with immunoSEQ multiplex PCR; TCRdb holds only in-frame clones, not every one. Altogether about 120,000 clones are present, approximately 90% being singletons, with the ten largest covering roughly 2.2%. The sequencing input was peripheral blood. These receptors all come from a woman between 45 and 60 years old with acute or convalescent COVID-19. CDR3s leave out the opening cysteine and the closing phenylalanine or tryptophan. Fields, in order: V gene, clone size, J gene, CDR3 protein. Clone size appears in some rows only: once, few, many, or a class for an expanded clone.

TRBV4-3	.	TRBJ2-2	ASSQDGNTGELF
TRBV5-6	.	TRBJ2-1	ASSLGPGKNEQF
TRBV5-1	.	TRBJ1-4	ASSLAGGRSNEKLF
TRBV18	.	TRBJ2-7	ASSPSGVYEQY
TRBV7-8	.	TRBJ2-7	ASSLGAGGGKTYEQY
TRBV29-1	.	TRBJ1-1	SAWAWNTEAF
TRBV5-1	.	TRBJ2-7	ASSLDGRDYEQY
TRBV27	.	TRBJ2-7	ASSLLTGGEQY
TRBV6-6	.	TRBJ2-7	ASSQPGGAYEQY
TRBV9	medium-sized	TRBJ2-7	ASSVEVIGGEQY
TRBV10-3	.	TRBJ1-2	AIRPTLQGGYGYT
TRBV11-3	.	TRBJ2-1	ASAKGSRRAYNEQF
TRBV7-2	.	TRBJ2-2	ASSAHRGYTGELF
TRBV5-4	.	TRBJ2-3	ASKPGLGTDTQY
TRBV5-5	.	TRBJ1-4	ASSAGGHTNEKLF
TRBV30	.	TRBJ2-1	AWSPISGGAMNEQF
TRBV24-1	.	TRBJ1-1	ATSEGTGRYTEAF
TRBV3-1/TRBV3-2	.	TRBJ1-1	ASSAQGARTEAF
TRBV3-1/TRBV3-2	.	TRBJ2-1	ASSQRDRGSYNEQF
TRBV9	.	TRBJ2-1	ASSVGGAPAYNEQF
TRBV18	.	TRBJ2-5	ASSEITGQETQY
TRBV30	.	TRBJ1-6	AWRDGNNNSPLH
TRBV24-1	.	TRBJ1-2	ATSDTRTGGFLGYT
TRBV6-5	.	TRBJ1-2	ASSGQGYGYT
TRBV7-9	.	TRBJ1-2	ASSLLRLDRDNYGYT
TRBV5-1	.	TRBJ1-5	ASSFQGGQPQH
TRBV27	once	TRBJ1-5	ASSLGQGYQPQH
TRBV10-3	.	TRBJ2-5	AISDGLATGETQY
TRBV7-9	few	TRBJ1-1	ASSRGEGWDTEAF
TRBV7-6	.	TRBJ1-1	ASSLGWGGQSSEAF
TRBV6-5	.	TRBJ1-4	ASRRSGGGEKLF
TRBV7-9	few	TRBJ2-7	ASSWAEGPYEQY
TRBV10-2	.	TRBJ1-6	ASSRSGENSPLH
TRBV7-2	.	TRBJ1-6	ASSLVSYSPLH
TRBV2	.	TRBJ2-4	ASSGAGDSIQY
TRBV13	.	TRBJ1-3	ASSSLEQGGNTIY
TRBV18	.	TRBJ2-3	ASSPGAGESDTQY
TRBV19	.	TRBJ1-2	ASSGQGPFYGYT
TRBV3-1/TRBV3-2	once	TRBJ2-3	ASSPGASGGVVTDTQY
TRBV5-1	.	TRBJ1-1	ASSRTGEGNTEAF
TRBV20-1	few	TRBJ2-3	SAGGDTQY
TRBV11-3	few	TRBJ2-2	ASSFRLAGLTGELF
TRBV2	.	TRBJ2-5	ASSESGETQY
TRBV19	.	TRBJ2-7	ASSIAGRGYEQY
TRBV7-9	.	TRBJ2-1	ASSRDFSYNEQF